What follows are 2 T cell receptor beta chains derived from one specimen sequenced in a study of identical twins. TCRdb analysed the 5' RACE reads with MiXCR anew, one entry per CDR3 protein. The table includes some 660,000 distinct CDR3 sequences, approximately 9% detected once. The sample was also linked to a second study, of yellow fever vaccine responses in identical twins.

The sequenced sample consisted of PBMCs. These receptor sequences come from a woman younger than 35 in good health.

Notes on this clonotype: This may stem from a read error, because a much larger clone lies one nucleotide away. In DNA form, the CDR3 reads TGCGCCAGCAGCTCCACGGGGGGCAGGTACGAGCGGTACTTC. This sequence encodes CASSSTGGRYERYF. This sequence joins TRBV5-1 and TRBJ2-7; D perhaps matches TRBD2 (7 bases). This CDR3 is built from 14 residues. Germline lookup yields CDR1 SGHRS and CDR2 YFSETQ.

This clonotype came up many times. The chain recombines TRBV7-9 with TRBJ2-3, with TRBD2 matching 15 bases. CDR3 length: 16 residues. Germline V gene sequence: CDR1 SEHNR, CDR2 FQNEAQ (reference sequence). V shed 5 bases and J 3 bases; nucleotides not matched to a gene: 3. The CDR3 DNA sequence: TGTGCCAGCAGCAGCGGACTAGCGGGGGGGACAGATACGCAGTATTTT. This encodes CASSSGLAGGTDTQYF.